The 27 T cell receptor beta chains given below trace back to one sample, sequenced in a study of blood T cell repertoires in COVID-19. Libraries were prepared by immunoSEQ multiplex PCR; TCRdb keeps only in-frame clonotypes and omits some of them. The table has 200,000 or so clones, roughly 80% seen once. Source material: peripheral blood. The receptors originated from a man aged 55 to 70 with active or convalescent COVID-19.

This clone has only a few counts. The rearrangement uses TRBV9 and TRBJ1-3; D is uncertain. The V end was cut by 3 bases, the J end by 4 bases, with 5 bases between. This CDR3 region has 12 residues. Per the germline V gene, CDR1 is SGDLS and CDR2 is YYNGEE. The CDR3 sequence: CASSARGNTIYF. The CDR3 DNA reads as TGTGCCAGCAGCGCGAGGGGAAACACCATATATTTT.

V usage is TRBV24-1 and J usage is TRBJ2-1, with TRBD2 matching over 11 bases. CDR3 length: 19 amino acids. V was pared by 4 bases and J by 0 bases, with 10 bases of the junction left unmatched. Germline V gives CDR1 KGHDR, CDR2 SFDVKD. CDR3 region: CATSDGLAGVLSSYNEQFF. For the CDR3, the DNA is TGTGCCACCAGTGACGGACTAGCGGGCGTCCTAAGCTCCTACAATGAGCAGTTCTTC.

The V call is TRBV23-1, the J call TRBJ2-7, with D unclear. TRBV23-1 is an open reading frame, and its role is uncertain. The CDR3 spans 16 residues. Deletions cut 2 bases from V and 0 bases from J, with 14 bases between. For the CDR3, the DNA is TGCGCCAGCAGTCAAACCGAGTCCAGGCTCTCCTACGAGCAGTACTTC. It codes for CASSQTESRLSYEQYF.

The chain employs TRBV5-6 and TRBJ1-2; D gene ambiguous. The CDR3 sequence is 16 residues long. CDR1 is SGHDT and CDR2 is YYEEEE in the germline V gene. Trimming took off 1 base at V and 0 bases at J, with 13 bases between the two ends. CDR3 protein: CASSLTRGYSNYGYTF. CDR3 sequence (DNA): TGTGCCAGCAGCTTGACGCGGGGATACTCTAACTATGGCTACACCTTC.

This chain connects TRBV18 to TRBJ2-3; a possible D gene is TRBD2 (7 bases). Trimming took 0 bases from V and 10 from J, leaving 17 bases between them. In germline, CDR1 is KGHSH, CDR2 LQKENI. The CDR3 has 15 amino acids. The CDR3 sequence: CASSPPRAEGGAQYF. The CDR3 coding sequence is TGTGCCAGCTCACCACCTAGAGCGGAGGGGGGGGCGCAGTATTTT.

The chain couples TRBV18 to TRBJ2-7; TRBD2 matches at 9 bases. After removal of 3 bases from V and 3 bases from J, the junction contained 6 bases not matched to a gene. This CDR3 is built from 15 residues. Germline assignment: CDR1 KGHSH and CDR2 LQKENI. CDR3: CASSPGAGGYYEQYF. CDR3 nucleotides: TGTGCCAGCTCACCCGGGGCGGGAGGGTACTACGAGCAGTACTTC.

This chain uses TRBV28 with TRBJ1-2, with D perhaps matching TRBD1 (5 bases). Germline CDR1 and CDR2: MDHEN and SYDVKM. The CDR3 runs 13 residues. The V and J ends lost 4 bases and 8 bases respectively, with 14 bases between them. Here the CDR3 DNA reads TGTGCCAGCAGTTGGCAGGGCAGTAACGGCTACACCTTC. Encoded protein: CASSWQGSNGYTF.

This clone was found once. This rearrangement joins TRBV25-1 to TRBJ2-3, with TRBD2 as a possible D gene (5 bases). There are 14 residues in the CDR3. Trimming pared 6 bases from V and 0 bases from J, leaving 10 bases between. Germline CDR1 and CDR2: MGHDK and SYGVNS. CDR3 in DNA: TGTGCCAGCAGACAGAGGACTAGCACAGATACGCAGTATTTT. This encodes CASRQRTSTDTQYF.

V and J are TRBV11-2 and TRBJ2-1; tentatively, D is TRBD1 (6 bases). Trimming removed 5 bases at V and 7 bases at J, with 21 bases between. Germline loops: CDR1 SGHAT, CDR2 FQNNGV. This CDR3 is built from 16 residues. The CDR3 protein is CASSPYGRGPMNEQFF. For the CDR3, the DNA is TGTGCCAGCAGCCCCTATGGCAGGGGACCCATGAATGAGCAGTTCTTC.

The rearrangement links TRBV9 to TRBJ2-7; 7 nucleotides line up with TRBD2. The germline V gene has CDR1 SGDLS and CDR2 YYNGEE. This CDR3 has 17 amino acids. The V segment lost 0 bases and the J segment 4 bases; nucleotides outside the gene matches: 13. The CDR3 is CASSVELGGDSLYEQYF. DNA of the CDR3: TGTGCCAGCAGCGTAGAATTGGGGGGGGACTCCCTTTACGAGCAGTACTTC.

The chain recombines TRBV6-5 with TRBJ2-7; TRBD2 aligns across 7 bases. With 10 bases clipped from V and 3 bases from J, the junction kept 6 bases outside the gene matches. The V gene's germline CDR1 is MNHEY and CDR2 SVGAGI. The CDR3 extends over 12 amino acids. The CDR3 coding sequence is TGTGCCATTCTAGCGGAGGACTACGAGCAGTACTTC. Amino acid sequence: CAILAEDYEQYF.

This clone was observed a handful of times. The CDR3 DNA is TGTGCCAGCACTATGGGGTCGGACACCCGTTCCCAGTACTTC. It encodes CASTMGSDTRSQYF. The chain uses TRBV5-6 and TRBJ2-5; D might be TRBD1 (5 bases). The V and J ends lost 6 bases and 9 bases respectively, with 21 bases between them. This CDR3 is 14 amino acids long. Germline assignment: CDR1 SGHDT and CDR2 YYEEEE.

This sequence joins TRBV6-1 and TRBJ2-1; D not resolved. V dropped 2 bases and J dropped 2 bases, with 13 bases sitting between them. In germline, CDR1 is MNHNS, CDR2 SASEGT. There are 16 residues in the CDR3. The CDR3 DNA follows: TGTGCCAGCAGTGAATTTTCACGAGTGGCCTACAATGAGCAGTTCTTC. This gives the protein CASSEFSRVAYNEQFF.

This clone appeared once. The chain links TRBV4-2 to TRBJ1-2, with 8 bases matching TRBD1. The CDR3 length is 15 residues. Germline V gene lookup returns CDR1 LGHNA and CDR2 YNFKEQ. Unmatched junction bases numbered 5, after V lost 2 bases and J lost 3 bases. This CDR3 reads CASSQRDRGDYGYTF. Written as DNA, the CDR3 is TGTGCCAGCAGCCAACGTGACAGGGGCGACTATGGCTACACCTTC.

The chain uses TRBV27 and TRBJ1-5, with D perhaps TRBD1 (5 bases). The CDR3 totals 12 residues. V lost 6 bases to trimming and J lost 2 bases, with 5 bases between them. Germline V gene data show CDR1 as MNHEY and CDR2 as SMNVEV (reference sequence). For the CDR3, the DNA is TGTGCCAGCAGGACAGGCAATCAGCCCCAGCATTTT. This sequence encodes CASRTGNQPQHF.

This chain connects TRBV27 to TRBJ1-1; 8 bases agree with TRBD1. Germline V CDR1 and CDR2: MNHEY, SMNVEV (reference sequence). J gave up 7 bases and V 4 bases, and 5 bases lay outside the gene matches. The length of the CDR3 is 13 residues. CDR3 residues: CASSYRQGLEAFF. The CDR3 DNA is TGTGCCAGCAGTTATCGACAGGGGCTTGAAGCTTTCTTT.

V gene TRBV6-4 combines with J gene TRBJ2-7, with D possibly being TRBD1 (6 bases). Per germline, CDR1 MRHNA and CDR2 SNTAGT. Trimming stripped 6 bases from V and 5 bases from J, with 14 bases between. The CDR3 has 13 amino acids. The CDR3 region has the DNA TGTGCCAGCAGGAAGCGACAGGTCCACGAGCAGTACTTC. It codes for CASRKRQVHEQYF.

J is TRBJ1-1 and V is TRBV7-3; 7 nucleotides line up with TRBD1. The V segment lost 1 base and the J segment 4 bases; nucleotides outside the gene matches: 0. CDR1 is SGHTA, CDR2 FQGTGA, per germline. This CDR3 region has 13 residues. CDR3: CASSLRQGTEAFF. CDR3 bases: TGTGCCAGCAGCTTAAGACAGGGCACTGAAGCTTTCTTT.

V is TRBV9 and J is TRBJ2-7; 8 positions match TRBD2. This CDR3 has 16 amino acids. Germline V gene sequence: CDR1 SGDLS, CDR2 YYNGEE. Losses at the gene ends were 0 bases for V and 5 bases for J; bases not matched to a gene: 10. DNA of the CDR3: TGTGCCAGCAGCGTAGATCCGGGGGGGACCGGAGACGAGCAGTACTTC. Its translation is CASSVDPGGTGDEQYF.

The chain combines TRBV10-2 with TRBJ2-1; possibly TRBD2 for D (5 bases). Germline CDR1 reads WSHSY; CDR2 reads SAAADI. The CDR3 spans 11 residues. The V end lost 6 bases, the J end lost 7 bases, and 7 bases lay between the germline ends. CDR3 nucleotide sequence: TGCGCCAGCAGCGGACTTAATGAGCAGTTCTTC. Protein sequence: CASSGLNEQFF.

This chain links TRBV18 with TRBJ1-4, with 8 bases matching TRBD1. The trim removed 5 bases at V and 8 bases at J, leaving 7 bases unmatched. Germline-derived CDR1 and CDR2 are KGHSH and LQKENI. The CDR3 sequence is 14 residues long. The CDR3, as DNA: TGTGCCAGCTCAGCTGGACAGGGACTAGAAAAACTGTTTTTT. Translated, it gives CASSAGQGLEKLFF.

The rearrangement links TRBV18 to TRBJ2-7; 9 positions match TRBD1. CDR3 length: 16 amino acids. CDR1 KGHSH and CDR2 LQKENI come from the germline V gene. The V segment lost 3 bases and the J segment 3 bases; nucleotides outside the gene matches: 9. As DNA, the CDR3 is TGTGCCAGCTCACCCCCCACCGGGACAGGGAACTACGAGCAGTACTTC. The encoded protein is CASSPPTGTGNYEQYF. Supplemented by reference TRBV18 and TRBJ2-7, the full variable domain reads NAGVMQNPRHLVRRRGQEARLRCSPMKGHSHVYWYRQLPEEGLKFMVYLQKENIIDESGMPKERFSAEFPKEGPSILRIQQVVRGDSAAYFCASSPPTGTGNYEQYFGPGTRLTVT.

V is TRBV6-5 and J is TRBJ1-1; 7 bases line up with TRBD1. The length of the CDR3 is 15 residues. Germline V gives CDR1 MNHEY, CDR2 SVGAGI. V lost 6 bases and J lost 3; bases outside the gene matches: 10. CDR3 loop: CASSAYRGKDTEAFF. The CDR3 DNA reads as TGTGCCAGCAGCGCATACAGGGGAAAAGACACTGAAGCTTTCTTT.

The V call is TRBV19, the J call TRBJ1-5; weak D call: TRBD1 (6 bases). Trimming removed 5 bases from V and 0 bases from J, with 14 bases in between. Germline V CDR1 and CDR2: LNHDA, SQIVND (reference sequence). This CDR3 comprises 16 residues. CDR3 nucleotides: TGTGCCAGTAGTCGGACGGCAGGGGATAGCAATCAGCCCCAGCATTTT. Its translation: CASSRTAGDSNQPQHF.

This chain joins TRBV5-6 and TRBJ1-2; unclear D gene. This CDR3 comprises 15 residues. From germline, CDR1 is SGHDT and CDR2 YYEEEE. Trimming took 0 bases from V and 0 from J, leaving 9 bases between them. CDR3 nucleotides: TGTGCCAGCAGCTTGGCCGTCGGGACTAACTATGGCTACACCTTC. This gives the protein CASSLAVGTNYGYTF.

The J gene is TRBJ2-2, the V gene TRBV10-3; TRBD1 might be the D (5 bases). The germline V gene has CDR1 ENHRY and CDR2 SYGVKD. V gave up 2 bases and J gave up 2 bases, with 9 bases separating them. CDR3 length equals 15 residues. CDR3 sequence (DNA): TGTGCCATCAGTGAGACAGGACATAACACCGGGGAGCTGTTTTTT. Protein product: CAISETGHNTGELFF.

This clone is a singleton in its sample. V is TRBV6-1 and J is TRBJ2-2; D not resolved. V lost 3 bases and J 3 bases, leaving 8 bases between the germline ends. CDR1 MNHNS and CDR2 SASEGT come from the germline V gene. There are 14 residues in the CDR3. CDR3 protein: CASSDPGDTGELFF. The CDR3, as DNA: TGTGCCAGCAGTGACCCCGGTGACACCGGGGAGCTGTTTTTT.